This T cell receptor beta chain originates from a study of blood T cell repertoires in COVID-19. Study information: From T cells, B-cell-depleted T cells, or PBMCs came the material, which was cDNA or gDNA.

V dropped 4 bases and J dropped 6; count of bases not matched to a gene: 3. CDR3 size: 13 residues. Germline V CDR1 and CDR2: SGHVS, FNYEAQ. Per the original data handling: The assay estimated nucleated cells by amplifying reference gene primers. The repertoire was sequenced with immunoSEQ multiplex PCR; TCRdb's copy has only in-frame clones and lacks some. V and J calls and clone size follow that table, whereas D and trimming were derived from the DNA. The sample yields about 240,000 clones, approximately 90% seen once. This chain uses TRBV7-6 with TRBJ2-7; 10 bases are a match to TRBD2. Specimen: PBMCs or T cells enriched from blood (not recorded which). The receptor was derived from a woman aged 25 to 45 who had recovered from COVID-19. CDR3 in amino acids: CASSSSGSGEQYF. In nucleotides, the CDR3 is TGTGCCAGCAGCTCTAGCGGGAGTGGCGAGCAGTACTTC.